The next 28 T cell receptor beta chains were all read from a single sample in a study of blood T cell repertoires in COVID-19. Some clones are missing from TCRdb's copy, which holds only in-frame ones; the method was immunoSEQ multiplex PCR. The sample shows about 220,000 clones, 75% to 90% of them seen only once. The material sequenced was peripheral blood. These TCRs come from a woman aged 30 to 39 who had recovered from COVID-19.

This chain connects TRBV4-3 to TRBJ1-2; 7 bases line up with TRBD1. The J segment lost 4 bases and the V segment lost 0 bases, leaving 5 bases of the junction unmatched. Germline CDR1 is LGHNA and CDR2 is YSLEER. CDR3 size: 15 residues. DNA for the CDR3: TGCGCCAGCAGCCAAGAACCCAGGACAGGCTATGGCTACACCTTC. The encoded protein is CASSQEPRTGYGYTF.

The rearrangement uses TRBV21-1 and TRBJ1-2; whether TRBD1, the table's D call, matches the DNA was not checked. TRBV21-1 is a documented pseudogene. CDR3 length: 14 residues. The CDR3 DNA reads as TGTGCCAGCAGCACCGGGACACCGGACTATGGCTACACCTTC. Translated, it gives CASSTGTPDYGYTF.

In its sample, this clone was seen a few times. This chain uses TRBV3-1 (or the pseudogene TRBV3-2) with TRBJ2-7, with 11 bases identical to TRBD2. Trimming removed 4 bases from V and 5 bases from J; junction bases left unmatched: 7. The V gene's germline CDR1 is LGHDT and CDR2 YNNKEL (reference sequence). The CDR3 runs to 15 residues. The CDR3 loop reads CASSRKLAGDHEQYF. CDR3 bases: TGTGCCAGCAGCCGGAAACTAGCGGGGGATCACGAGCAGTACTTC.

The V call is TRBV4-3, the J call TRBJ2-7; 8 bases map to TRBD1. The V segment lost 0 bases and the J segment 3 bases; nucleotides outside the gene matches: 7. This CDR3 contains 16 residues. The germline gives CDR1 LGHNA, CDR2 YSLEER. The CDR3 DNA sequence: TGCGCCAGCAGCCAAGATCTGGGACAGGAAGTCTACGAGCAGTACTTC. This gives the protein CASSQDLGQEVYEQYF.

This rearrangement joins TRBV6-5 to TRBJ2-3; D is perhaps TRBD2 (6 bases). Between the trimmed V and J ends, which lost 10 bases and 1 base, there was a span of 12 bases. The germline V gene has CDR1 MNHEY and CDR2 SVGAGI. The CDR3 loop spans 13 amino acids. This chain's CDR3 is CATREEGTDTQYF. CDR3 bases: TGTGCCACTAGGGAGGAGGGCACAGATACGCAGTATTTT.

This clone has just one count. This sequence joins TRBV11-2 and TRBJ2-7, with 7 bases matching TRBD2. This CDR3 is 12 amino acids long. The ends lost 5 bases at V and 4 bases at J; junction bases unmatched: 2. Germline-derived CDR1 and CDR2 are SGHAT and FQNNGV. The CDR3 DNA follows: TGTGCCAGCAGCGCGGGGGTTTACGAGCAGTACTTC. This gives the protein CASSAGVYEQYF.

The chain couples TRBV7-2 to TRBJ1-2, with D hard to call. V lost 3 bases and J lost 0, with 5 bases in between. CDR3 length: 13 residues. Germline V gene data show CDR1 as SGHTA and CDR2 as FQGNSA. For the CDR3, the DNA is TGTGCCAGCAGCTTGTCGGCTAACTATGGCTACACCTTC. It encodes CASSLSANYGYTF.

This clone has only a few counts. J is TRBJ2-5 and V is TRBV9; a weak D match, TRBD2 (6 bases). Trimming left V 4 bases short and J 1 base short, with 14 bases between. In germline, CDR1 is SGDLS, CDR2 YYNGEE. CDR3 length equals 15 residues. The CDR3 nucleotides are TGTGCCAGCAGCACCCGTGGGGGACTCCAAGAGACCCAGTACTTC. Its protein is CASSTRGGLQETQYF.

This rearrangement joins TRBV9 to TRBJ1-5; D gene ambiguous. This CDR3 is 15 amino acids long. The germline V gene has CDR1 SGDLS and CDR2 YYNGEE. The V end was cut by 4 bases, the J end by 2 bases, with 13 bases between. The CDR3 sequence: CASSPGEGRNQPQHF. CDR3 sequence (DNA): TGTGCCAGCAGCCCAGGAGAGGGTCGCAATCAGCCCCAGCATTTT.

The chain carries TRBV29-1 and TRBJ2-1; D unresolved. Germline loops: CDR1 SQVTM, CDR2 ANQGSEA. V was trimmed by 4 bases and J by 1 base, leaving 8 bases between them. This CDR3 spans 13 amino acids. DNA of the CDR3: TGCAGCGTTGGAGACAAATCCTACAATGAGCAGTTCTTC. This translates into CSVGDKSYNEQFF.

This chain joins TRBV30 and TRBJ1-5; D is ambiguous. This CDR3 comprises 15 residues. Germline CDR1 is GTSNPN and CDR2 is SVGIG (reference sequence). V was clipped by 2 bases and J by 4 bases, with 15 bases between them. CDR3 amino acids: CAWSPGSGGNQPQHF. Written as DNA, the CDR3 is TGTGCCTGGAGTCCTGGTTCGGGTGGAAATCAGCCCCAGCATTTT.

The CDR3 region is CASSQGTAGGTDTQYF. In nucleotides, the CDR3 is TGTGCCAGCAGCCAAGGAACAGCGGGGGGCACAGATACGCAGTATTTT. The J gene is TRBJ2-3, the V gene TRBV4-2; 8 positions match TRBD2. The J segment lost 1 base and the V segment lost 1 base, leaving 4 bases of the junction unmatched. The CDR3 has 16 residues. Germline lookup yields CDR1 LGHNA and CDR2 YNFKEQ.

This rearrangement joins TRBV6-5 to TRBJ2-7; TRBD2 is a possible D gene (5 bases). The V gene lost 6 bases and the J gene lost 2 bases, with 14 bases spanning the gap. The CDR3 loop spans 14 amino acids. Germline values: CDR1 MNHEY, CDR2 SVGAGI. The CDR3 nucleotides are TGTGCCAGCAGAGCGGTAGCGAGACCCTACGAGCAGTACTTC. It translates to CASRAVARPYEQYF.

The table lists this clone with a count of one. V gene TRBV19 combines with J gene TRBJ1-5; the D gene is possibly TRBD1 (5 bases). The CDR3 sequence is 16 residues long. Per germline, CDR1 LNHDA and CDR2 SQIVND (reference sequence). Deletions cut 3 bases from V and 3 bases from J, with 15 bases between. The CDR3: CASSMGGRPFNQPQHF. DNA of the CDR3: TGTGCCAGTAGTATGGGGGGGAGACCCTTCAATCAGCCCCAGCATTTT.

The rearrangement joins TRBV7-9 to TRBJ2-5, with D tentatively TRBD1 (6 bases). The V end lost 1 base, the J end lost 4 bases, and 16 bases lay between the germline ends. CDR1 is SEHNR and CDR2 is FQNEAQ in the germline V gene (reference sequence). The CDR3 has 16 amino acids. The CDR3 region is CASSLEPTGPGETQYF. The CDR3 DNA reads TGTGCCAGCAGCTTAGAACCTACAGGGCCCGGAGAGACCCAGTACTTC. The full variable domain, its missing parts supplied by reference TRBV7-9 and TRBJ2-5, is DTGVSQNPRHKITKRGQNVTFRCDPISEHNRLYWYRQTLGQGPEFLTYFQNEAQLEKSRLLSDRFSAERPKGSFSTLEIQRTEQGDSAMYLCASSLEPTGPGETQYFGPGTRLLVL.

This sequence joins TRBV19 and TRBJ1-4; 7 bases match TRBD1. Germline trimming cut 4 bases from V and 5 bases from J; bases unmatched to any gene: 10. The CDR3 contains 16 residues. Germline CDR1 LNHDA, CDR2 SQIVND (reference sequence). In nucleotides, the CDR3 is TGTGCCAGTAGTACCACAGCCGGGACAGCAAATGAAAAACTGTTTTTT. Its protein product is CASSTTAGTANEKLFF. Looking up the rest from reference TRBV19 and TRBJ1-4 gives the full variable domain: DGGITQSPKYLFRKEGQNVTLSCEQNLNHDAMYWYRQDPGQGLRLIYYSQIVNDFQKGDIAEGYSVSREKKESFPLTVTSAQKNPTAFYLCASSTTAGTANEKLFFGSGTQLSVL.

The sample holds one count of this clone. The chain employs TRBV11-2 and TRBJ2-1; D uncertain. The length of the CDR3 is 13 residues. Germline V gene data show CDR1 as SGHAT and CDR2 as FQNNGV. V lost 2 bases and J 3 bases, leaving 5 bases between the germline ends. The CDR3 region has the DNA TGTGCCAGCAGCTTATTTAACTACAATGAGCAGTTCTTC. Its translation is CASSLFNYNEQFF.

As DNA, the CDR3 is TGTGCCAGCAGCCCACTGGGGGCGAACACTGAAGCTTTCTTT. Amino acids: CASSPLGANTEAFF. This chain joins TRBV14 and TRBJ1-1; maybe TRBD1 (6 bases). The CDR3 totals 14 residues. Germline V CDR1 and CDR2: SGHDN, FVKESK. The V gene lost 4 bases and the J gene lost 1 base, with 10 bases spanning the gap.

CDR3 sequence reads: CASSQERAGGPGEQFF. CDR3 bases: TGTGCCAGCAGCCAAGAGAGGGCGGGGGGGCCAGGAGAGCAGTTCTTC. V is TRBV4-2 and J is TRBJ2-1; 9 bases fit TRBD2. The CDR3 sequence is 16 residues long. Germline trimming cut 0 bases from V and 10 bases from J; bases unmatched to any gene: 10. Germline loops: CDR1 LGHNA, CDR2 YNFKEQ.

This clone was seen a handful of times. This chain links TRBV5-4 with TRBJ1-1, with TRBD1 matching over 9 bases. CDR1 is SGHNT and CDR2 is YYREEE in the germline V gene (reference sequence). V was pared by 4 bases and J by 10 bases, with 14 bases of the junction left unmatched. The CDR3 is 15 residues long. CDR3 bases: TGTGCCAGCAGCCAACGGACAGGGGCCTCGGGGACAGCTTTCTTT. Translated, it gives CASSQRTGASGTAFF.

The CDR3 sequence is CASSASGTGSTDTQYF. DNA for the CDR3: TGTGCCAGCAGTGCATCCGGGACAGGGTCGACAGATACGCAGTATTTT. The rearrangement uses TRBV6-1 and TRBJ2-3, with TRBD1 matching over 9 bases. The CDR3 length is 16 residues. Germline V gene data show CDR1 as MNHNS and CDR2 as SASEGT. Trimming took 4 bases from V and 3 from J; bases not matched to a gene: 8.

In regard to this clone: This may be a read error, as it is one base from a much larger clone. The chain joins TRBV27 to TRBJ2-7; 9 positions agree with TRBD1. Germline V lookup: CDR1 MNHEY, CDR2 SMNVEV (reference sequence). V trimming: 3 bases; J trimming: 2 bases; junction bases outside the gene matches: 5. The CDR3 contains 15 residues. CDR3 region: CASSFPGQGPYEQYF. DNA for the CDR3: TGTGCCAGCAGTTTCCCGGGACAGGGCCCCTACGAGCAGTACTTC.

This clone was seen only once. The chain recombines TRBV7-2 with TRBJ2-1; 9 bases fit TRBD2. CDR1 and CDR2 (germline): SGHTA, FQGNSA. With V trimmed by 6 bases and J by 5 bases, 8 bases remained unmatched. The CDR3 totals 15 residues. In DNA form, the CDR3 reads TGTGCCAGCAGTTCTAGCGGGGCCCGGAACAATGAGCAGTTCTTC. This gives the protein CASSSSGARNNEQFF. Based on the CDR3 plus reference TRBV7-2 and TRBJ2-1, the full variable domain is GAGVSQSPSNKVTEKGKDVELRCDPISGHTALYWYRQSLGQGLEFLIYFQGNSAPDKSGLPSDRFSAERTGGSVSTLTIQRTQQEDSAVYLCASSSSGARNNEQFFGPGTRLTVL.

CDR3 in amino acids: CASSEDGGAYEQYF. CDR3 DNA: TGTGCCAGCAGTGAAGACGGGGGGGCCTACGAGCAGTACTTC. The gene calls are TRBV6-1 and TRBJ2-7; 8 nucleotides agree with TRBD2. The V segment lost 1 base and the J segment 2 bases; nucleotides outside the gene matches: 1. Per germline, CDR1 MNHNS and CDR2 SASEGT. The CDR3 loop spans 14 amino acids.

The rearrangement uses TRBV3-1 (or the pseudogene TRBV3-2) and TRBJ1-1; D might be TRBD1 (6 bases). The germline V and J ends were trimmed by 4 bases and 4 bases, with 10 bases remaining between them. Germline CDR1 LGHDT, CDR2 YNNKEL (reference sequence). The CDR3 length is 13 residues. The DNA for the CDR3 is TGTGCCAGCAGCCCCACAGGGTTCACTGAAGCTTTCTTT. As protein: CASSPTGFTEAFF.

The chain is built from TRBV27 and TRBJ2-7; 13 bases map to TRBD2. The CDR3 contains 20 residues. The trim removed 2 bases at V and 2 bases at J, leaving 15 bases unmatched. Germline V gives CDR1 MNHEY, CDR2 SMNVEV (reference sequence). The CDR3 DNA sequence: TGTGCCAGCAGTTTACGTGGCGTAGGACTAGCGGGGGAGAGGACCTACGAGCAGTACTTC. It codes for CASSLRGVGLAGERTYEQYF.

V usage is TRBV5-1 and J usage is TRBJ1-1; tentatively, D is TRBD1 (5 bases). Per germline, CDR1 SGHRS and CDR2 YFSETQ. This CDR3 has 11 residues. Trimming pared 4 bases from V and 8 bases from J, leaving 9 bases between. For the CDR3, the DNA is TGCGCCAGCAGCCGGGAGGGGGAAGCTTTCTTT. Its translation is CASSREGEAFF.

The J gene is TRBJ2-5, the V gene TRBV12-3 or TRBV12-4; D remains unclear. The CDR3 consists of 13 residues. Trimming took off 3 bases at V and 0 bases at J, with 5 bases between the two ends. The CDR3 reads CASSFEYQETQYF. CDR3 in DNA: TGTGCCAGCAGTTTTGAGTACCAAGAGACCCAGTACTTC.